This T cell receptor (beta chain) appears in the sequencing data of a study of cytomegalovirus exposure and HLA in healthy donors. V lost 4 bases and J lost 9; bases outside the gene matches: 10. CDR1 SGHDT and CDR2 YYEEEE come from the germline V gene. The CDR3 is made up of 14 amino acids. Use of 60 Vbeta and 13 Jbeta primers characterized the PCR. Measured with immunoSEQ multiplex PCR; TCRdb has only the in-frame clones, and not every one. The sample gives around 160,000 clones, about 72% of which show up once; around 2% is in the top ten. Broader study findings: It was reported that the classifier diagnosed cytomegalovirus status with high specificity and sensitivity in both the original and validation cohorts.

This clone occurred a few times. The antigen is unknown. Material: PBMCs. This sequence originates from a man aged 50 to 59 in good health and CMV-seropositive. The chain links TRBV5-6 to TRBJ2-1; 7 bases are a match to TRBD2. The CDR3 reads CASSPGTTSSEQFF. CDR3 nucleotide sequence: TGTGCCAGCAGCCCGGGGACTACTTCGAGTGAGCAGTTCTTC.